Following are 23 T cell receptor beta chains from one sample sequenced in a study of naive and memory T cell subsets. Two oligonucleotides, mixed equimolar, formed the beta constant-region primer covering TRBC1 and TRBC2. TCRdb processed the UMI-ligation and nested PCR reads anew with MiXCR; each CDR3 protein has one entry. The sample has over 25,000 distinct CDR3 sequences, about 10% seen once. The sample was effector memory CD4+ T cells from blood. Subset described: effector memory, CD45RA- CD27-. Receptors originate from a human donor in good health.

This clonotype has only a few counts. The chain joins TRBV20-1 to TRBJ2-3; possibly TRBD1 for D (5 bases). The germline V gene encodes CDR1 DFQATT and CDR2 SNEGSKA (reference sequence). The CDR3 is made up of 16 amino acids. V lost 3 bases to trimming and J lost 3 bases, with 19 bases between them. The CDR3 spells CSASIVSQGKTDTQYF. CDR3 in DNA: TGCAGTGCTAGTATTGTTAGTCAGGGCAAGACAGATACGCAGTATTTT.

This clonotype was detected many times. The chain joins TRBV30 to TRBJ1-2, with D perhaps TRBD1 (5 bases). Germline CDR1 and CDR2: GTSNPN and SVGIG (reference sequence). The CDR3 contains 11 residues. Trimming shortened V by 3 bases and J by 8 bases, and 10 bases separated the two germline ends. The CDR3: CAWRGRAGYTF. The CDR3 DNA is TGTGCCTGGAGGGGCAGGGCCGGCTACACCTTC.

This chain links TRBV27 with TRBJ1-2, with D maybe TRBD1 (6 bases). V was shortened by 5 bases and J by 7 bases, with 17 bases between the two germline ends. This CDR3 spans 14 amino acids. The germline V gene has CDR1 MNHEY and CDR2 SMNVEV (reference sequence). The CDR3 here is CASSKITGSGGYTF. Written as DNA, the CDR3 is TGTGCCAGCAGTAAAATCACAGGGTCCGGTGGCTACACCTTC.

This clonotype was seen at least ten times. The rearrangement joins TRBV3-1 to TRBJ1-1, with D uncertain. Trimming took 7 bases from V and 7 from J, leaving 19 bases between them. CDR1 and CDR2 (germline): LGHDT, YNNKEL (reference sequence). The CDR3 runs 14 residues. CDR3 protein: CASTSRQRAHEAFF. The CDR3 DNA is TGTGCCAGCACAAGTCGGCAGCGAGCCCATGAAGCTTTCTTT.

The chain links TRBV12-5 to TRBJ2-1; D uncertain. The germline V and J ends were trimmed by 4 bases and 7 bases, with 8 bases remaining between them. The CDR3 length is 12 residues. Germline loops: CDR1 LGHNT, CDR2 FRNRAP. CDR3 coding DNA: TGTGCTAGTGGTTCCCGGCAAAATGAGCAGTTCTTC. Amino acid sequence: CASGSRQNEQFF.

This clonotype was detected many times. V is TRBV12-5 and J is TRBJ2-2; D remains ambiguous. Between the trimmed V and J ends, which lost 4 bases and 5 bases, there was a span of 17 bases. The V gene's germline CDR1 is LGHNT and CDR2 FRNRAP. This CDR3 has 16 amino acids. The CDR3 here is CASGSRVESGTGELFF. CDR3 nucleotides: TGTGCTAGTGGTTCTCGGGTTGAAAGTGGGACCGGGGAGCTGTTTTTT.

This chain joins TRBV10-3 and TRBJ2-5; perhaps D is TRBD1 or TRBD2 (5 bases each). The CDR3 runs 13 residues. CDR1 ENHRY and CDR2 SYGVKD come from the germline V gene. Trimming removed 11 bases at V and 4 bases at J, with 17 bases between. The CDR3 region is CAARPGTRETQYF. For the CDR3, the DNA is TGTGCCGCCCGACCCGGGACCAGAGAGACCCAGTACTTC.

In this sample, this clonotype turned up many times. The V call is TRBV3-1, the J call TRBJ2-4; the D gene is possibly TRBD1 (6 bases). Trimming took 6 bases from V and 13 from J, leaving 25 bases between them. Germline CDR1 is LGHDT and CDR2 is YNNKEL (reference sequence). This CDR3 has 15 amino acids. For the CDR3, the DNA is TGTGCCAGCAGTCTCAAGCCCCTGACAGGAACGGTCCAGTACTTC. Its translation: CASSLKPLTGTVQYF.

By share, this clonotype counts as medium-sized. The J gene is TRBJ2-1, the V gene TRBV20-1; the D gene is possibly TRBD1 (6 bases). Looked up from germline, CDR1 is DFQATT and CDR2 is SNEGSKA (reference sequence). The V and J ends lost 4 bases and 4 bases respectively, with 11 bases between them. The CDR3 has 13 residues. CDR3 amino acids: CSATGTRYNEQFF. The CDR3 nucleotides are TGCAGTGCTACAGGGACAAGATACAATGAGCAGTTCTTC.

The chain couples TRBV10-3 to TRBJ1-2; D gene unclear. The CDR3 sequence is 14 residues long. Trimming cost V 10 bases and J 2 bases, with 17 bases left between them. Germline assignment: CDR1 ENHRY and CDR2 SYGVKD. DNA for the CDR3: TGTGCCACCAGGAGGCCGAGGGCGAACTATGGCTACACCTTC. This translates into CATRRPRANYGYTF.

This clonotype was recorded at least ten times. The chain is built from TRBV9 and TRBJ2-1; possibly TRBD1 for D (5 bases). CDR3 length: 16 amino acids. CDR1 is SGDLS and CDR2 is YYNGEE in the germline V gene. V lost 0 bases to trimming and J lost 4 bases, with 14 bases between them. Written as DNA, the CDR3 is TGTGCCAGCAGCGTAGGTTCGACAGACCTGTACAATGAGCAGTTCTTC. Residues: CASSVGSTDLYNEQFF. The whole variable domain, remainder taken from reference TRBV9 and TRBJ2-1, is DSGVTQTPKHLITATGQRVTLRCSPRSGDLSVYWYQQSLDQGLQFLIQYYNGEERAKGNILERFSAQQFPDLHSELNLSSLELGDSALYFCASSVGSTDLYNEQFFGPGTRLTVL.

The V gene is TRBV2, the J gene TRBJ2-1; possibly TRBD2 for D (5 bases). CDR3 length: 12 amino acids. V dropped 4 bases and J dropped 10 bases, with 11 bases sitting between them. Looked up from germline, CDR1 is SNHLY and CDR2 is FYNNEI. Here the CDR3 reads CASSVETTEQFF. CDR3 DNA sequence: TGTGCCAGCAGTGTGGAGACTACGGAGCAGTTCTTC.

The chain has TRBV7-2 and TRBJ2-7, with 10 positions matching TRBD2. CDR3 length: 15 residues. After removal of 5 bases from V and 2 bases from J, the junction contained 6 bases not matched to a gene. Germline CDR1 SGHTA, CDR2 FQGNSA. In DNA form, the CDR3 reads TGTGCCAGCAGCCCCCGGACTAGCGGTACCTACGAGCAGTACTTC. It is translated as CASSPRTSGTYEQYF. Full variable domain (remainder filled in from reference TRBV7-2 and TRBJ2-7): GAGVSQSPSNKVTEKGKDVELRCDPISGHTALYWYRQSLGQGLEFLIYFQGNSAPDKSGLPSDRFSAERTGGSVSTLTIQRTQQEDSAVYLCASSPRTSGTYEQYFGPGTRLTVT.

This clonotype was detected a few times. DNA for the CDR3: TGTGCCAGCAGCCCCAGCTCGGACCTTCTTAATGAAAAACTGTTTTTT. Translating gives CASSPSSDLLNEKLFF. The chain combines TRBV9 with TRBJ1-4; no definite D call. Germline-derived CDR1 and CDR2 are SGDLS and YYNGEE. The ends were cut back, 4 bases at V and 4 bases at J, with 17 bases in the middle. There are 16 residues in the CDR3. Variable domain in full (rest from reference TRBV9 and TRBJ1-4): DSGVTQTPKHLITATGQRVTLRCSPRSGDLSVYWYQQSLDQGLQFLIQYYNGEERAKGNILERFSAQQFPDLHSELNLSSLELGDSALYFCASSPSSDLLNEKLFFGSGTQLSVL.

This clonotype was seen a handful of times. The chain is built from TRBV2 and TRBJ1-6; possibly TRBD1 for D (5 bases). The germline gives CDR1 SNHLY, CDR2 FYNNEI. The CDR3 covers 19 residues. V lost 1 base to trimming and J lost 6 bases, with 22 bases between them. The CDR3, as DNA: TGTGCCAGCAGTGAAGGGGGCGGACCCCGGACCTCGAGTAATTCACCCCTCCACTTT. As protein: CASSEGGGPRTSSNSPLHF.

The V call is TRBV11-1, the J call TRBJ2-6; the D is unclear. The CDR3 is made up of 14 amino acids. CDR1 is SGHAT and CDR2 is FQDESV in the germline V gene (reference sequence). The V gene lost 2 bases and the J gene lost 4 bases, with 6 bases spanning the gap. The CDR3 protein is CASSLLEGANVLTF. As DNA, the CDR3 is TGTGCCAGCAGCTTATTAGAGGGGGCCAACGTCCTGACTTTC.

This clonotype showed up just a few times. This chain joins TRBV11-1 and TRBJ1-1, with D unclear. The V end lost 0 bases, the J end lost 0 bases, and 8 bases lay between the germline ends. The CDR3 covers 15 residues. Germline assignment: CDR1 SGHAT and CDR2 FQDESV (reference sequence). CDR3 region: CASSLASSMNTEAFF. CDR3 nucleotide sequence: TGTGCCAGCAGCTTAGCAAGCAGCATGAACACTGAAGCTTTCTTT.

The table lists this clonotype with many counts. The chain joins TRBV6-2 or TRBV6-3 to TRBJ1-1, with D uncertain. The V and J ends lost 2 bases and 5 bases respectively, with 18 bases between them. This CDR3 spans 16 amino acids. CDR1 and CDR2 from the germline V gene are MNHEY and SVGEGT. CDR3: CASSYPKEARVTEAFF. CDR3 in DNA: TGTGCCAGCAGTTACCCCAAGGAAGCGAGAGTAACTGAAGCTTTCTTT.

This clonotype has a count of ten or more. DNA of the CDR3: TGTGCCAGCAGCAGGGCCTCTACTGAGCAGTTCTTC. It codes for CASSRASTEQFF. The gene calls are TRBV3-1 and TRBJ2-1, with D hard to call. The V gene's germline CDR1 is LGHDT and CDR2 YNNKEL (reference sequence). V was pared by 5 bases and J by 9 bases, with 11 bases between. This CDR3 comprises 12 residues.

This clonotype was counted at least ten times. A junction boundary mismatches the germline segment, possibly from a read error. The CDR3 nucleotides are TGTGCCAGTAGGATAGGGTCACTGACAGCCTACAATGAGCAGTTCTTC. Translating gives CASRIGSLTAYNEQFF. V and J are TRBV19 and TRBJ2-1, with a weak D call TRBD1 (5 bases). The CDR3 covers 16 residues. Germline CDR1 and CDR2: LNHDA and SQIVND (reference sequence).

This clonotype showed up many times. J is TRBJ1-2 and V is TRBV2; D remains ambiguous. Trimming pared 5 bases from V and 4 bases from J, leaving 11 bases between. The CDR3 consists of 13 residues. CDR1 SNHLY and CDR2 FYNNEI come from the germline V gene. The CDR3 bases are TGTGCCAGCAGTATCAGTAACCCCTATGGCTACACCTTC. Its translation: CASSISNPYGYTF.

This clonotype was detected only a few times. This sequence joins TRBV10-3 and TRBJ1-5; D uncertain. The CDR3 spans 13 residues. V shed 4 bases and J shed 4 bases, with 8 bases lying between them. The germline gives CDR1 ENHRY, CDR2 SYGVKD. CDR3 amino acids: CAISVDGNQPQHF. In nucleotides, the CDR3 is TGTGCCATCAGTGTGGACGGTAATCAGCCCCAGCATTTT.

The sample holds many counts of this clonotype. The V gene is TRBV20-1, the J gene TRBJ2-7; either TRBD1 or TRBD2 may supply D (5 bases each). CDR3 length equals 16 residues. Trimming removed 1 base from V and 2 bases from J, with 18 bases in between. Per the germline V gene, CDR1 is DFQATT and CDR2 is SNEGSKA (reference sequence). CDR3 loop: CSARGGRDPRTYEQYF. As DNA, the CDR3 is TGCAGTGCTAGAGGCGGCCGGGACCCCCGGACCTACGAGCAGTACTTC.